The 17 T cell receptor beta chains below come from one sample, sequenced in a study of cytomegalovirus exposure and HLA in healthy donors. PCR was performed using 60 Vbeta and 13 Jbeta primers. The data were produced by immunoSEQ multiplex PCR, yet TCRdb's version contains in-frame clones alone and is incomplete. The sample records more than 100,000 clones, about 74% being singletons. Sequencing used PBMCs. The receptor set was obtained from a woman in her forties or fifties in good health and CMV-seropositive.

The V and J genes are TRBV10-3 and TRBJ2-4, with D maybe TRBD2 (6 bases). CDR3 size: 14 residues. The germline V gene encodes CDR1 ENHRY and CDR2 SYGVKD. Trimming left V 4 bases short and J 6 bases short, with 13 bases between. This CDR3 reads CAISGAGLGNIQYF. CDR3 DNA: TGTGCCATCAGTGGGGCGGGGCTTGGAAACATTCAGTACTTC.

The genes are TRBV5-1 and TRBJ2-3; no definite D call. V shed 7 bases and J shed 2 bases, with 11 bases lying between them. The CDR3 extends over 13 amino acids. Per the germline V gene, CDR1 is SGHRS and CDR2 is YFSETQ. The CDR3 sequence: CASGSQDTDTQYF. In nucleotides, the CDR3 is TGCGCCAGCGGCTCCCAGGACACAGATACGCAGTATTTT.

The V and J genes are TRBV19 and TRBJ2-6, with 9 bases lining up with TRBD2. The CDR3 loop spans 17 amino acids. The germline gives CDR1 LNHDA, CDR2 SQIVND (reference sequence). With V trimmed by 6 bases and J by 5 bases, 11 bases remained unmatched. The DNA for the CDR3 is TGTGCCAGTAGGTCTAGCGGGGCCGAAAGTAGGGCCAACGTCCTGACTTTC. It codes for CASRSSGAESRANVLTF.

The V gene is TRBV7-6, the J gene TRBJ2-1, with 8 bases identical to TRBD1. J gave up 2 bases and V 4 bases, and 1 base lay outside the gene matches. The CDR3 consists of 14 residues. Looked up from germline, CDR1 is SGHVS and CDR2 is FNYEAQ. CDR3 region: CASSSTGAYNEQFF. CDR3 nucleotide sequence: TGTGCCAGCAGCTCGACAGGGGCCTACAATGAGCAGTTCTTC. Filled out from reference TRBV7-6 and TRBJ2-1, the complete variable domain reads GAGVSQSPRYKVTKRGQDVALRCDPISGHVSLYWYRQALGQGPEFLTYFNYEAQQDKSGLPNDRFSAERPEGSISTLTIQRTEQRDSAMYRCASSSTGAYNEQFFGPGTRLTVL.

This chain joins TRBV6-6 and TRBJ2-5; TRBD1 agrees at 7 bases. The trim removed 4 bases at V and 1 base at J, leaving 9 bases unmatched. Per the germline V gene, CDR1 is MNHNY and CDR2 is SVGAGI (reference sequence). The CDR3 length is 16 residues. As DNA, the CDR3 is TGTGCCAGCAGTTCCACCTTGGGACAGAGCCAAGAGACCCAGTACTTC. Its translation is CASSSTLGQSQETQYF.

This chain connects TRBV18 to TRBJ2-7, with 7 nucleotides matching TRBD1. The CDR3 sequence is 16 residues long. CDR1 and CDR2 (germline): KGHSH, LQKENI. The junction had 10 bases not matched to a gene; V was cut back by 3 bases and J by 2 bases. This CDR3 reads CASSPLHPTGTYEQYF. CDR3 bases: TGTGCCAGCTCACCGTTGCACCCGACAGGGACCTACGAGCAGTACTTC.

The chain carries TRBV7-2 and TRBJ2-7, with a tentative D call TRBD1 (6 bases). V gave up 6 bases and J gave up 0 bases, with 15 bases separating them. Germline CDR1 and CDR2: SGHTA and FQGNSA. CDR3 length: 15 amino acids. CDR3 in DNA: TGTGCCAGCAGTCCGGGACACCAATCCTCCTACGAGCAGTACTTC. It yields the protein CASSPGHQSSYEQYF.

Comments on this clone: The same CDR3 arises from other DNA sequences in this sample as well. V is TRBV5-4 and J is TRBJ2-5; 7 bases map to TRBD1. CDR1 SGHNT and CDR2 YYREEE come from the germline V gene (reference sequence). The CDR3 is 13 residues long. V lost 3 bases, J lost 2 bases, and 1 base stayed unmatched. The CDR3 sequence: CASSWDRQETQYF. The CDR3 coding sequence is TGTGCCAGCAGCTGGGACAGACAAGAGACCCAGTACTTC.

This clone was observed a few times. The chain couples TRBV6-5 to TRBJ2-1, with TRBD2 matching over 7 bases. V lost 0 bases, J lost 8 bases, and 10 bases stayed unmatched. The germline V gene encodes CDR1 MNHEY and CDR2 SVGAGI. The CDR3 has 16 amino acids. This CDR3 reads CASSYSISQAGDEQFF. In DNA, the CDR3 is TGTGCCAGCAGTTACTCGATAAGTCAGGCGGGGGATGAGCAGTTCTTC.

The chain carries TRBV5-4 and TRBJ2-3; 7 bases are shared with TRBD1. The CDR3 has 11 residues. The V segment lost 9 bases and the J segment 3 bases; nucleotides outside the gene matches: 1. CDR1 and CDR2 from the germline V gene are SGHNT and YYREEE (reference sequence). CDR3 loop: CATQGTDTQYF. CDR3 sequence (DNA): TGTGCCACACAGGGGACAGATACGCAGTATTTT.

The chain is built from TRBV5-6 and TRBJ2-3, with TRBD2 identical over 7 bases. J gave up 6 bases and V 2 bases, and 3 bases lay outside the gene matches. CDR1 SGHDT and CDR2 YYEEEE come from the germline V gene. The CDR3 has 13 residues. For the CDR3, the DNA is TGTGCCAGCAGCTTCTATAGCGGGGATACGCAGTATTTT. It is translated as CASSFYSGDTQYF.

V gene TRBV15 combines with J gene TRBJ2-1; TRBD1 is a possible D gene (5 bases). Germline CDR1 LNHNV, CDR2 YYDKDF (reference sequence). The CDR3 totals 12 residues. V lost 5 bases to trimming and J lost 10 bases, with 12 bases between them. CDR3 coding DNA: TGTGCCACCAGCGGACCGACAGCCGAGCAGTTCTTC. Amino acids: CATSGPTAEQFF.

V usage is TRBV9 and J usage is TRBJ1-2, with 7 bases identical to TRBD1. The junction had 8 bases not matched to a gene; V was cut back by 1 base and J by 2 bases. There are 16 residues in the CDR3. Germline V gives CDR1 SGDLS, CDR2 YYNGEE. In DNA, the CDR3 is TGTGCCAGCAGCGTATTCGACAGGGTGGGAAACTATGGCTACACCTTC. As protein: CASSVFDRVGNYGYTF.

This clone was observed a few times. The chain combines TRBV7-2 with TRBJ2-7; the match to TRBD2 covers 8 bases. CDR1 SGHTA and CDR2 FQGNSA come from the germline V gene. Trimming took 7 bases from V and 3 from J; bases not matched to a gene: 5. CDR3 length: 13 residues. CDR3 DNA: TGTGCCAGCACCTTCGGGGGGGGCTACGAGCAGTACTTC. This translates into CASTFGGGYEQYF.

V and J are TRBV6-4 and TRBJ1-6; 7 positions match TRBD1. The CDR3 spans 13 residues. Per germline, CDR1 MRHNA and CDR2 SNTAGT. Unmatched junction bases numbered 4, after V lost 4 bases and J lost 10 bases. The CDR3: CASSGQGGSPLHF. The DNA of the CDR3 is TGTGCCAGCAGTGGACAGGGTGGGTCACCCCTCCACTTT.

The V call is TRBV5-6, the J call TRBJ2-7; no clear D. The germline V gene encodes CDR1 SGHDT and CDR2 YYEEEE. The CDR3 extends over 11 amino acids. Trimming removed 5 bases at V and 0 bases at J, with 3 bases between. CDR3 residues: CASSRSYEQYF. The CDR3 DNA sequence: TGTGCCAGCAGTCGCTCCTACGAGCAGTACTTC.

This clone was detected only once. The genes are TRBV7-2 and TRBJ1-3; 7 nucleotides line up with TRBD1. The CDR3 is 15 residues long. Germline CDR1 is SGHTA and CDR2 is FQGNSA. V lost 5 bases and J lost 0; bases outside the gene matches: 4. The CDR3 sequence is CASSLGQSSGNTIYF. As DNA, the CDR3 is TGTGCCAGCAGCCTGGGACAGTCCTCTGGAAACACCATATATTTT. The complete variable domain, with remaining parts taken from reference TRBV7-2 and TRBJ1-3, reads GAGVSQSPSNKVTEKGKDVELRCDPISGHTALYWYRQSLGQGLEFLIYFQGNSAPDKSGLPSDRFSAERTGGSVSTLTIQRTQQEDSAVYLCASSLGQSSGNTIYFGEGSWLTVV.